The rows below give T cell receptor beta chains drawn from one sample of a study of blood T cell repertoires in COVID-19. Profiled with immunoSEQ multiplex PCR; TCRdb holds only in-frame clones, not every one. Of around 190,000 clones detected, under 90% appear once; the ten largest clones hold 6% to 8.5%. Sequences were obtained from peripheral blood. These receptors were collected from a man in his 60s with acute or convalescent COVID-19. Each CDR3 is given with its conserved first and last residue. A D gene is named only where the DNA matches it firmly. The listing skips clone size in some rows; elsewhere it reads once, few, many or a size class.

NA	TRBJ2-7	TRBV2	TRBD2	TGTGCCAGCACGGGGGGTCTATACGAGCAGTACTTC	CASTGGLYEQYF
NA	TRBJ2-3	TRBV5-1	NA	TGCGCCAGCAGCGCAGGGGAGGGTGGCACAGATACGCAGTATTTT	CASSAGEGGTDTQYF
NA	TRBJ1-1	TRBV5-4	NA	TGTGCCAGCAGCACGACAGACACTGAAGCTTTCTTT	CASSTTDTEAFF
many	TRBJ2-3	TRBV7-8	TRBD2	TGTGCCAGCAGCTTATCCGGGGGGGCGGCAGATACGCAGTATTTT	CASSLSGGAADTQYF
NA	TRBJ2-3	TRBV6-5	TRBD2	TGTGCCAGCTCTAGCGGGAGTCGGACAGATACGCAGTATTTT	CASSSGSRTDTQYF
NA	TRBJ1-2	TRBV29-1	TRBD1	TGCAGCGTATCAGGGGGAAATAACTATGGCTACACCTTC	CSVSGGNNYGYTF
NA	TRBJ2-7	TRBV4-3	NA	TGCGCCAGCAGCCAAGGTCTAGAGAGCACCTACGAGCAGTACTTC	CASSQGLESTYEQYF
NA	TRBJ1-5	TRBV5-4	TRBD1	TGTGCCAGCAGCTTGGGGACAGGGAACAATCAGCCCCAGCATTTT	CASSLGTGNNQPQHF
NA	TRBJ1-2	TRBV19	TRBD1	TGTGCCAGTACCGGATCCGCGGGACAGACAGGGGGCTATGGCTACACCTTC	CASTGSAGQTGGYGYTF
NA	TRBJ2-3	TRBV27	TRBD2	TGTGCCAGCAGTTTATCGACTAGCGGGAAGGCAGATACGCAGTATTTT	CASSLSTSGKADTQYF
NA	TRBJ2-7	TRBV19	TRBD2	TGTGCCAGTAGTTCCTCGGGGGGATCCTACGAGCAGTACTTC	CASSSSGGSYEQYF
NA	TRBJ1-1	TRBV12-5	TRBD1	TGTGCTAGTGGCTCAACAGGGGGCGCGCACACTGAAGCTTTCTTT	CASGSTGGAHTEAFF
NA	TRBJ1-4	TRBV11-2	NA	TGTGCCAGCAGCTTACGTTCGCCCAGAACAGTAACTAATGAAAAACTGTTTTTT	CASSLRSPRTVTNEKLFF
few	TRBJ1-2	TRBV28	TRBD1	TGTGCCAGCAGTTTGGCGGCAGGGGGATTCTATGGCTACACCTTC	CASSLAAGGFYGYTF
NA	TRBJ1-2	TRBV23-1	NA	TGTTATCGAAAGAGACTTCCCTTATATGGCTACACCTTC	CYRKRLPLYGYTF
NA	TRBJ2-2	TRBV30	TRBD2	TGTGCCTGGAGTAAGGCCAGCGGGAGCCTAATCGGGGAGCTGTTTTTT	CAWSKASGSLIGELFF
NA	TRBJ2-5	TRBV7-3	NA	TGTGCCAGCAGCTTAATGGGGGGTGACCAAGAGACCCAGTACTTC	CASSLMGGDQETQYF
NA	TRBJ1-5	TRBV9	NA	TGTGCCAGCAGCGTTGACAGTTCCAATCAGCCCCAGCATTTT	CASSVDSSNQPQHF
NA	TRBJ2-3	TRBV5-1	NA	TGCGCCAGCAGCCCCGGGAGTCAAGATACGCAGTATTTT	CASSPGSQDTQYF
once	TRBJ2-1	TRBV5-1	NA	TGCGCCAGCAGCTTGGGGGCTAGCGTGAATGAGCAGTTCTTC	CASSLGASVNEQFF
NA	TRBJ2-1	TRBV4-2	TRBD1	TGTGCCAGCAGCCAAGCATATATTACTACCGGGACAGGAAGTTACAATGAGCAGTTCTTC	CASSQAYITTGTGSYNEQFF
NA	TRBJ2-3	TRBV2	TRBD2	TGTGCCAGCAGGCCCACGACTAGCGGGGCTACAGATACGCAGTATTTT	CASRPTTSGATDTQYF
medium-sized	TRBJ2-7	TRBV19	TRBD2	TGTGCCAGTAAGGTCGGAACGGGAGGGCCCACCGAGCAGTACTTC	CASKVGTGGPTEQYF
NA	TRBJ1-5	TRBV7-9	NA	TGTGCCAGCACAAGGGAGGGTCAGCCCCAGCATTTT	CASTREGQPQHF
medium-sized	TRBJ1-2	TRBV24-1	NA	TGTGCCACCAGTGATTTCTTAATGCTCTTAAGGGGGGGAGGCTACACCTTC	CATSDFLMLLRGGGYTF
NA	TRBJ2-3	TRBV7-3	NA	TGTGCCAGCAGCTTAAGACGGGGACTCGGATTGGGTACAGATACGCAGTATTTT	CASSLRRGLGLGTDTQYF
NA	TRBJ2-2	TRBV19	TRBD1	TGTGCCAGTAGTAGGGAGAGGACAGGGAACACCGGGGAGCTGTTTTTT	CASSRERTGNTGELFF
NA	TRBJ2-3	TRBV7-8	NA	TGTGCCAGCAGCCTAGACAAGGGGTTGACAGATACGCAGTATTTT	CASSLDKGLTDTQYF
NA	TRBJ1-4	TRBV3-1/TRBV3-2	TRBD1	TGTGCCAGCAGCTCCCAGGACAGGGGCCACGAAAAACTGTTTTTT	CASSSQDRGHEKLFF
once	TRBJ2-7	TRBV13	NA	TGTGCCAGCAGCCCCCTTTTAGGGCGGGACGAGCAGTACTTC	CASSPLLGRDEQYF
NA	TRBJ2-7	TRBV3-1/TRBV3-2	NA	TGTGCCAGCAGCCGCGCAGGCTCCTACGAGCAGTACTTC	CASSRAGSYEQYF
NA	TRBJ1-6	TRBV11-2	NA	TGTGCCAGCAGCTTAGATCGGGCAGGGTATTTCTCACCCCTCCACTTT	CASSLDRAGYFSPLHF
NA	TRBJ1-3	TRBV15	NA	TGTGCCACCAGCGACGCAGGGCACTCTGGAAACACCATATATTTT	CATSDAGHSGNTIYF
few	TRBJ2-2	TRBV27	NA	TGTGCCAGCAGCTCACAACACACCGGGGAGCTGTTTTTT	CASSSQHTGELFF
NA	TRBJ1-2	TRBV20-1	NA	TGCCCTGACAGGTTCTATGGCTACACCTTC	CPDRFYGYTF
NA	TRBJ2-1	TRBV10-2	TRBD2	TGCGCCAGCAGTGACCCTCCTAGAAGCGGGAGGGTAGGGGAGCAGTTCTTC	CASSDPPRSGRVGEQFF
NA	TRBJ1-3	TRBV24-1	NA	TGTGCCACCAGTGACCCGGGAGGAGCTGGAAACACCATATATTTT	CATSDPGGAGNTIYF
NA	TRBJ1-3	TRBV7-9	TRBD1	TGTGCCAGCAGCTTCGGACAGGACCACACCATATATTTT	CASSFGQDHTIYF
few	TRBJ1-3	TRBV2	NA	TGTGCCAGCATCAGGGCCAAGGAGGGAAACACCATATATTTT	CASIRAKEGNTIYF
NA	TRBJ2-7	TRBV2	TRBD1	TGTGCCAGCTCGATCGGGGGACAGGTGAACGAGCAGTACTTC	CASSIGGQVNEQYF
NA	TRBJ1-6	TRBV6-5	NA	TGTGCCAGCAGTTACGGTGGGGGGTCGTCTTCACCCCTCCACTTT	CASSYGGGSSSPLHF